Below are 15 T cell receptor beta chains sequenced from a single sample in a study of T cell responses to AZD1222 COVID-19 vaccine. Data came from immunoSEQ multiplex PCR; TCRdb stores just in-frame clones and leaves some out. The sample records 200,000 to 250,000 clones, roughly 94% being singletons. The sequencing here drew on peripheral blood, taken 28 days after the second dose of the MenACWY control vaccine. The receptors derive from an adult who received the MenACWY meningococcal vaccine as a control.

The chain is built from TRBV4-1 and TRBJ1-2; 10 bases agree with TRBD1. V lost 4 bases, J lost 6 bases, and 8 bases stayed unmatched. The length of the CDR3 is 15 residues. Looked up from germline, CDR1 is MGHRA and CDR2 is YSYEKL. The CDR3: CASSPGQGIRDGYTF. CDR3 nucleotide sequence: TGCGCCAGCAGCCCGGGACAGGGGATCCGCGATGGCTACACCTTC.

This rearrangement joins TRBV24-1 to TRBJ2-7, with unresolved D. Germline-derived CDR1 and CDR2 are KGHDR and SFDVKD. The length of the CDR3 is 12 residues. The V and J ends lost 9 bases and 3 bases respectively, with 11 bases between them. In DNA, the CDR3 is TGTGCCACCGGCGACACATACTACGAGCAGTACTTC. Protein sequence: CATGDTYYEQYF.

This clone is a singleton in its sample. The chain uses TRBV7-9 and TRBJ2-3; weak D call: TRBD2 (6 bases). This CDR3 has 14 residues. Trimming stripped 5 bases from V and 5 bases from J, with 14 bases between. Germline V CDR1 and CDR2: SEHNR, FQNEAQ (reference sequence). CDR3: CASSPSLSGDTQYF. The CDR3 region has the DNA TGTGCCAGCAGCCCGAGCCTTAGCGGAGATACGCAGTATTTT.

This chain uses TRBV30 with TRBJ2-3, with D perhaps TRBD1 or TRBD2 (5 bases each). CDR1 is GTSNPN and CDR2 is SVGIG in the germline V gene (reference sequence). V lost 1 base to trimming and J lost 0 bases, with 11 bases between them. The CDR3 sequence is 15 residues long. CDR3 sequence: CAWSAPGRSTDTQYF. Here the CDR3 DNA reads TGTGCCTGGAGTGCTCCGGGACGGAGCACAGATACGCAGTATTTT.

The gene calls are TRBV23-1 and TRBJ2-7; D is undetermined. TRBV23-1 is an ORF; its function is uncertain. The CDR3 length is 12 residues. Trimming left V 0 bases short and J 7 bases short, with 7 bases between. CDR3 in amino acids: CASSQSEEEQYF. As DNA, the CDR3 is TGCGCCAGCAGTCAATCGGAAGAGGAGCAGTACTTC.

The chain combines TRBV24-1 with TRBJ2-2; 12 bases align to TRBD2. With 9 bases clipped from V and 0 bases from J, the junction kept 4 bases outside the gene matches. CDR3 length: 16 residues. Germline loops: CDR1 KGHDR, CDR2 SFDVKD. The CDR3 loop reads CATGLAGGPNTGELFF. The CDR3 nucleotides are TGTGCCACCGGCCTAGCGGGGGGGCCGAACACCGGGGAGCTGTTTTTT.

V is TRBV7-9 and J is TRBJ1-2, with no clear D. V gave up 3 bases and J gave up 3 bases, with 11 bases separating them. In germline, CDR1 is SEHNR, CDR2 FQNEAQ (reference sequence). The CDR3 sequence is 14 residues long. The CDR3, as DNA: TGTGCCAGCAGCTTGGTCCATGCGGACTATGGCTACACCTTC. Translating gives CASSLVHADYGYTF. Supplemented by reference TRBV7-9 and TRBJ1-2, the full variable domain reads DTGVSQNPRHKITKRGQNVTFRCDPISEHNRLYWYRQTLGQGPEFLTYFQNEAQLEKSRLLSDRFSAERPKGSFSTLEIQRTEQGDSAMYLCASSLVHADYGYTFGSGTRLTVV.

This chain joins TRBV6-2 or TRBV6-3 and TRBJ2-2; D unclear. The length of the CDR3 is 13 residues. Trimming cost V 3 bases and J 8 bases, with 10 bases left between them. CDR1 and CDR2 from the germline V gene are MNHEY and SVGEGT. The CDR3 region has the DNA TGTGCCAGCAGTTATTTTCTGGTTGGGGAGCTGTTTTTT. This encodes CASSYFLVGELFF.

In this sample, this clone turned up once. The chain has TRBV6-2 or TRBV6-3 and TRBJ1-1; D uncertain. Trimming left V 2 bases short and J 5 bases short, with 18 bases between. The germline V gene has CDR1 MNHEY and CDR2 SVGEGT. CDR3 size: 16 residues. Here the CDR3 reads CASSYDARVYVTEAFF. The CDR3 DNA reads as TGTGCCAGCAGTTACGACGCAAGGGTTTATGTAACTGAAGCTTTCTTT.

The rearrangement joins TRBV12-3 or TRBV12-4 to TRBJ2-5; D may match TRBD1 or TRBD2 (5 bases each). The V end was cut by 3 bases, the J end by 5 bases, with 10 bases between. The CDR3 covers 13 residues. CDR3 DNA sequence: TGTGCCAGCAGTTTGAGGGGAACCGAGACCCAGTACTTC. This codes for CASSLRGTETQYF.

V and J are TRBV30 and TRBJ1-2; 8 bases are a match to TRBD1. Trimming removed 1 base from V and 7 bases from J; junction bases left unmatched: 2. Germline-derived CDR1 and CDR2 are GTSNPN and SVGIG (reference sequence). The CDR3 is 12 residues long. The CDR3 DNA is TGTGCCTGGAGTGGGACAGGGTTTGGCTACACCTTC. Its translation: CAWSGTGFGYTF.

The genes are TRBV14 and TRBJ2-3; D gene uncertain. Per germline, CDR1 SGHDN and CDR2 FVKESK. Trimming pared 3 bases from V and 2 bases from J, leaving 0 bases between. The CDR3 contains 11 residues. The CDR3 is CASSHTDTQYF. The CDR3 DNA follows: TGTGCCAGCAGCCACACAGATACGCAGTATTTT.

The chain recombines TRBV11-3 with TRBJ2-5; 7 nucleotides match TRBD2. This CDR3 comprises 15 residues. The V gene end was trimmed by 1 base and the J gene end by 0 bases; junction bases not matched to a gene: 2. Germline-derived CDR1 and CDR2 are SGHNT and YENEEA. The CDR3 DNA reads TGTGCCAGCAGCTTAGGCGGGAGTCACCAAGAGACCCAGTACTTC. This translates into CASSLGGSHQETQYF.

The chain is built from TRBV11-2 and TRBJ2-1; possible D gene TRBD2, 6 bases. This CDR3 has 15 amino acids. Trimming cost V 5 bases and J 1 base, with 12 bases left between them. CDR1 and CDR2 (germline): SGHAT, FQNNGV. The CDR3 sequence is CASSPPRGSYNEQFF. CDR3 nucleotides: TGTGCCAGCAGCCCCCCGCGGGGTTCCTACAATGAGCAGTTCTTC. The full variable domain, rest sourced from reference TRBV11-2 and TRBJ2-1, is EAGVAQSPRYKIIEKRQSVAFWCNPISGHATLYWYQQILGQGPKLLIQFQNNGVVDDSQLPKDRFSAERLKGVDSTLKIQPAKLEDSAVYLCASSPPRGSYNEQFFGPGTRLTVL.

Turning to this clone: The junction differs from germline at one of its ends, possibly a read error. This CDR3 is also generated by other DNA sequences in the sample. The chain carries TRBV28 and TRBJ2-7, with D perhaps given as TRBD1 or TRBD2 (6 bases each). CDR1 is MDHEN and CDR2 is SYDVKM in the germline V gene. The CDR3 extends over 12 amino acids. CDR3 bases: TGCGCCAGTACGGGGGCCACCTACGAGCAGTACTTC. Amino acid sequence: CASTGATYEQYF. Looking up the rest from reference TRBV28 and TRBJ2-7 gives the full variable domain: DVKVTQSSRYLVKRTGEKVFLECVQDMDHENMFWYRQDPGLGLRLIYFSYDVKMKEKGDIPEGYSVSREKKERFSLILESASTNQTSMYLCASTGATYEQYFGPGTRLTVT.